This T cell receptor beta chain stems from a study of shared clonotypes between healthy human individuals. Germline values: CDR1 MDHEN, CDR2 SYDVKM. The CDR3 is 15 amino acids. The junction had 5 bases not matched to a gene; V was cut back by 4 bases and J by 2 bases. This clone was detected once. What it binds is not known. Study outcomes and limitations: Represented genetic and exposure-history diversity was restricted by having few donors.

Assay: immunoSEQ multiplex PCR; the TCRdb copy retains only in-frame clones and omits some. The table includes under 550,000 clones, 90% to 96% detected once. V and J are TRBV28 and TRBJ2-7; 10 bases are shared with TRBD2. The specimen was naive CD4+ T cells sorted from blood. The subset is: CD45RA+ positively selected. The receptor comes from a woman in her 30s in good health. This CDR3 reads CASSSPTSGAYEQYF. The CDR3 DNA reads TGTGCCAGCAGTTCCCCCACTAGCGGGGCCTACGAGCAGTACTTC.